The rows below give T cell receptor beta chains drawn from one sample of a study of regulatory T cells in long-lasting Graves disease. Via MiXCR, TCRdb re-called the multiplex PCR reads, giving one row per CDR3 protein. In the table there are some 470,000 distinct CDR3 sequences, 20% to 25% of which are singletons. Sequenced material: peripheral blood mononuclear cells (PBMCs), taken when the disease was refractory, from a patient treated with antithyroid drugs. The receptors come from a female donor with Graves disease. The CDR3 runs from the conserved cysteine through the conserved F or W. A D gene is named only where the DNA matches it firmly. Only some rows state a clone size, as once, few, many or a class for expanded clones.

clone size | J gene | D gene | V gene | CDR3 protein | CDR3 DNA
many | TRBJ2-7 | TRBD1 | TRBV2 | CASSPTGTGYEQYF | TGTGCCAGCAGTCCGACAGGGACAGGCTACGAGCAGTACTTC
. | TRBJ2-2 | . | TRBV28 | CASSLSEPTGELFF | TGTGCCAGCAGTTTATCGGAGCCGACCGGGGAGCTGTTTTTT
. | TRBJ2-1 | TRBD2 | TRBV15 | CATSTGRGGGSNEQFF | TGTGCCACCAGCACCGGGAGGGGGGGAGGAAGCAATGAGCAGTTCTTC
many | TRBJ1-1 | . | TRBV7-3 | CASSSQGGTEAFF | TGTGCCAGCAGCTCACAGGGCGGCACTGAAGCTTTCTTT
few | TRBJ2-3 | . | TRBV11-2 | CASSFGLAVSNF | TGTGCCAGCAGCTTTGGGCTAGCAGTGTCAAATTTT
many | TRBJ1-2 | . | TRBV9 | CASSVGTSMEGFNGYTF | TGTGCCAGCAGCGTAGGGACCTCAATGGAGGGATTTAATGGCTACACCTTC
many | TRBJ2-5 | TRBD1 | TRBV28 | CASRLTGEETQYF | TGTGCCAGCAGGCTGACAGGGGAAGAGACCCAGTACTTC
many | TRBJ1-2 | . | TRBV29-1 | CSVERRQGENYGYTF | TGCAGCGTTGAGCGACGGCAGGGAGAAAACTATGGCTACACCTTC
many | TRBJ2-7 | . | TRBV28 | CASSLQGGGYEQYF | TGTGCCAGCAGCTTGCAGGGGGGGGGATACGAGCAGTACTTC
. | TRBJ2-7 | . | TRBV29-1 | CSVVQGNSYEQYF | TGCAGCGTTGTGCAGGGAAACTCCTACGAGCAGTACTTC